This is a list of T cell receptor beta chains from one sample in a study of blood T cell repertoires in COVID-19. Clones were read by immunoSEQ multiplex PCR, and TCRdb kept only the in-frame ones, dropping some. The data show about 94,000 clones, more than 65% seen once. The sequencing sample was made of peripheral blood. The receptor source for this set is a man between 60 and 70 years old with acute or convalescent COVID-19. CDR3s include the opening cysteine and the closing phenylalanine or tryptophan.

V gene: TRBV30; J gene: TRBJ1-2; CDR3 protein: CAWSAPTFAAGLKGGYTF
V gene: TRBV19; J gene: TRBJ1-5; CDR3 protein: CASRLTGPSNQPQHF
V gene: TRBV25-1; J gene: TRBJ1-2; CDR3 protein: CASRPTGGFYGYTF
V gene: TRBV5-6; J gene: TRBJ2-7; CDR3 protein: CASSPGSGMYEQYF
V gene: TRBV5-1; J gene: TRBJ2-1; CDR3 protein: CASSLLWGGDNEQFF
V gene: TRBV27; J gene: TRBJ1-1; CDR3 protein: CASSPAGTANTEAFF
V gene: TRBV10-3; J gene: TRBJ2-3; CDR3 protein: CAITAADTQYF
V gene: TRBV11-2; J gene: TRBJ1-4; CDR3 protein: CASSYRGFPEEKLFF
V gene: TRBV6-5; J gene: TRBJ1-2; CDR3 protein: CASRKDRVDGYTF
V gene: TRBV5-1; J gene: TRBJ2-7; CDR3 protein: CASSLATGWRNEQYF